The 31 T cell receptor beta chains in this list originate from one sample, sequenced in a study of T cell responses to AZD1222 COVID-19 vaccine. TCRdb's table, derived via immunoSEQ multiplex PCR, lists solely in-frame clones and lacks some. The sample has 100,000 to 150,000 clones; about nine tenths are singletons. The sample in question was peripheral blood, obtained 28 days after the second dose of the MenACWY control vaccine. These receptors originate from an adult who received the MenACWY meningococcal vaccine as a control.

The chain uses TRBV19 and TRBJ1-2; 10 bases agree with TRBD1. Trimming at V came to 6 bases and at J to 2 bases, leaving 3 bases not matched to a gene. The germline CDR1 and CDR2 sequences are LNHDA and SQIVND (reference sequence). The CDR3 extends over 14 amino acids. CDR3 protein: CASRRQGANYGYTF. The CDR3 DNA is TGTGCCAGTAGAAGACAGGGGGCGAACTATGGCTACACCTTC.

This chain links TRBV12-3 or TRBV12-4 with TRBJ1-2; TRBD1 matches at 10 bases. This CDR3 has 13 amino acids. The J segment lost 8 bases and the V segment lost 5 bases, leaving 5 bases of the junction unmatched. CDR3 nucleotide sequence: TGTGCCAGCAGTCGACAGGGGGCGTGGGGCTACACCTTC. Translation gives CASSRQGAWGYTF.

The chain employs TRBV6-2 or TRBV6-3 and TRBJ2-1; D is unresolved. CDR3 size: 13 residues. The ends were cut back, 5 bases at V and 12 bases at J, with 17 bases in the middle. Looked up from germline, CDR1 is MNHEY and CDR2 is SVGEGT. The CDR3: CASSRVIASWQFF. The CDR3 nucleotides read TGTGCCAGCAGTAGGGTTATAGCTTCGTGGCAGTTCTTC.

V usage is TRBV24-1 and J usage is TRBJ1-2; D might be TRBD1 (6 bases). This CDR3 comprises 15 residues. With 4 bases removed from V and 4 bases from J, the gap between germline ends came to 15 bases. Germline V gene data show CDR1 as KGHDR and CDR2 as SFDVKD. DNA for the CDR3: TGTGCCACCAGTGACCCAAGCACGGACAGCTATGGCTACACCTTC. This translates into CATSDPSTDSYGYTF.

The rearrangement uses TRBV11-2 and TRBJ1-1; D is undetermined. V lost 4 bases and J 4 bases, leaving 10 bases between the germline ends. The CDR3 extends over 13 amino acids. Per germline, CDR1 SGHAT and CDR2 FQNNGV. The CDR3 protein is CASSSLPATEAFF. The CDR3 nucleotides read TGTGCCAGCAGCTCACTTCCAGCCACTGAAGCTTTCTTT.

This chain joins TRBV7-9 and TRBJ1-2, with TRBD1 matching over 7 bases. The CDR3 length is 15 residues. Trimming took 3 bases from V and 5 from J; bases not matched to a gene: 9. Looked up from germline, CDR1 is SEHNR and CDR2 is FQNEAQ (reference sequence). The CDR3 coding sequence is TGTGCCAGCAGCTTCCTCCGGGACAGAAAGTATGGCTACACCTTC. Its protein product is CASSFLRDRKYGYTF.

The genes are TRBV2 and TRBJ2-1; 7 bases line up with TRBD1. The CDR3 covers 14 residues. Germline loops: CDR1 SNHLY, CDR2 FYNNEI. V shed 2 bases, J shed 4 bases, and the junction held 2 bases outside the gene matches. The CDR3 coding sequence is TGTGCCAGCAGTGAATGGGGACAGTACAATGAGCAGTTCTTC. As protein: CASSEWGQYNEQFF.

This clone was observed a single time. This chain joins TRBV5-1 and TRBJ2-3; D possibly corresponds to TRBD2 (5 bases). CDR3 length: 16 residues. V gave up 4 bases and J gave up 6 bases, with 21 bases separating them. Germline values: CDR1 SGHRS, CDR2 YFSETQ. The DNA for the CDR3 is TGCGCCAGCAGCGCTGGAGCGGTCAGCGGTGGGGATACGCAGTATTTT. Amino acid sequence: CASSAGAVSGGDTQYF.

The chain joins TRBV11-2 to TRBJ2-5; D might be TRBD1 or TRBD2, each matching 7 bases. This CDR3 is 16 amino acids long. V was cut by 5 bases and J by 2 bases, with 18 bases left in between. Germline loops: CDR1 SGHAT, CDR2 FQNNGV. CDR3 sequence: CASSANRGGNQETQYF. The DNA of the CDR3 is TGTGCCAGCAGCGCAAACAGGGGAGGGAATCAAGAGACCCAGTACTTC.

The J gene is TRBJ2-2, the V gene TRBV11-2, with D possibly matching TRBD1 (7 bases). The V gene's germline CDR1 is SGHAT and CDR2 FQNNGV. This CDR3 is 17 amino acids long. The V and J ends lost 1 base and 3 bases respectively, with 15 bases between them. CDR3 loop: CASSLGNGGGHTGELFF. In DNA, the CDR3 is TGTGCCAGCAGCTTAGGGAATGGAGGGGGCCACACCGGGGAGCTGTTTTTT.

The chain has TRBV27 and TRBJ2-7; 8 bases match TRBD2. Germline V gives CDR1 MNHEY, CDR2 SMNVEV (reference sequence). The junction had 10 bases not matched to a gene; V was cut back by 4 bases and J by 5 bases. The CDR3 contains 15 residues. The CDR3 is CASSSAGASLNEQYF. DNA of the CDR3: TGTGCCAGCAGTTCAGCGGGGGCGAGTCTCAACGAGCAGTACTTC.

V and J are TRBV3-1 (or the pseudogene TRBV3-2) and TRBJ1-5; 7 bases map to TRBD1. The germline gives CDR1 LGHDT, CDR2 YNNKEL (reference sequence). The CDR3 is 13 residues long. After removal of 3 bases from V and 7 bases from J, the junction contained 3 bases not matched to a gene. CDR3 DNA sequence: TGTGCCAGCAGCCACACAGGGGACCAGCCCCAGCATTTT. Translation: CASSHTGDQPQHF.

The chain joins TRBV3-1 (or the pseudogene TRBV3-2) to TRBJ2-3, with D hard to call. V was pared by 0 bases and J by 0 bases, with 16 bases between. The CDR3 length is 18 residues. Germline values: CDR1 LGHDT, CDR2 YNNKEL (reference sequence). The CDR3 DNA sequence: TGTGCCAGCAGCCAAGAGTCCGTATTCGGAATTAGCACAGATACGCAGTATTTT. Translated, it gives CASSQESVFGISTDTQYF.

This chain connects TRBV4-3 to TRBJ2-1; D gene ambiguous. Germline V gene data show CDR1 as LGHNA and CDR2 as YSLEER. There are 17 residues in the CDR3. The V end was cut by 0 bases, the J end by 4 bases, with 16 bases between. CDR3 nucleotide sequence: TGCGCCAGCAGCCAAGATACGCCGCAGGTACCATACAATGAGCAGTTCTTC. Translation: CASSQDTPQVPYNEQFF.

The chain has TRBV7-2 and TRBJ1-2, with TRBD1 as a possible D gene (5 bases). V gave up 5 bases and J gave up 5 bases, with 21 bases separating them. CDR1 and CDR2 from the germline V gene are SGHTA and FQGNSA. CDR3 length: 16 amino acids. DNA of the CDR3: TGTGCCAGCAGCCTATATACAGACGGAGGGGTTTATGGCTACACCTTC. Translating gives CASSLYTDGGVYGYTF.

V is TRBV5-6 and J is TRBJ2-1; maybe TRBD1 (5 bases). Germline V gene data show CDR1 as SGHDT and CDR2 as YYEEEE. With 1 base removed from V and 2 bases from J, the gap between germline ends came to 19 bases. The CDR3 covers 18 residues. CDR3 nucleotides: TGTGCCAGCAGCTTGAACATTTTCCTGGCAGGGACCTACAATGAGCAGTTCTTC. Amino acids: CASSLNIFLAGTYNEQFF. Using reference TRBV5-6 and TRBJ2-1 for the parts outside the CDR3, the full variable domain is DAGVTQSPTHLIKTRGQQVTLRCSPKSGHDTVSWYQQALGQGPQFIFQYYEEEERQRGNFPDRFSGHQFPNYSSELNVNALLLGDSALYLCASSLNIFLAGTYNEQFFGPGTRLTVL.

The chain combines TRBV30 with TRBJ2-6; D unclear. This CDR3 region has 15 residues. V was pared by 3 bases and J by 4 bases, with 13 bases between. Germline assignment: CDR1 GTSNPN and CDR2 SVGIG (reference sequence). CDR3 nucleotides: TGTGCCTGGAGCTACGGACGATCAGGGGCCAACGTCCTGACTTTC. Translating it yields CAWSYGRSGANVLTF.

The count of this clone is one. The V and J genes are TRBV7-9 and TRBJ2-1; 9 positions agree with TRBD2. V was clipped by 5 bases and J by 6 bases; unmatched bases: 14. The CDR3 length is 17 residues. Germline loops: CDR1 SEHNR, CDR2 FQNEAQ (reference sequence). The CDR3 protein is CASSPGEGGRESNEQFF. The CDR3 DNA reads as TGTGCCAGCAGCCCAGGCGAGGGCGGGAGGGAAAGCAATGAGCAGTTCTTC.

This sequence joins TRBV21-1 and TRBJ2-3; TRBD2 is taken as the D call from the table, unchecked against the DNA. TRBV21-1 represents a pseudogene. CDR3 length equals 12 residues. CDR3 residues: CPQPGGTDTQYF. CDR3 DNA: TGTCCCCAACCGGGAGGCACAGATACGCAGTATTTT.

This chain links TRBV19 with TRBJ1-5; D is unclear. The CDR3 is made up of 12 amino acids. Germline V gene lookup returns CDR1 LNHDA and CDR2 SQIVND (reference sequence). The V end was cut by 8 bases, the J end by 0 bases, with 5 bases between. The CDR3 loop reads CASRDSNQPQHF. CDR3 coding DNA: TGTGCCAGTCGCGATAGCAATCAGCCCCAGCATTTT.

The V call is TRBV9, the J call TRBJ2-1, with D perhaps TRBD1 (5 bases). There are 14 residues in the CDR3. The ends were cut back, 0 bases at V and 8 bases at J, with 12 bases in the middle. The germline gives CDR1 SGDLS, CDR2 YYNGEE. CDR3 sequence: CASSVGGPADEQFF. The DNA for the CDR3 is TGTGCCAGCAGCGTAGGGGGCCCGGCGGATGAGCAGTTCTTC.

The gene calls are TRBV12-3 or TRBV12-4 and TRBJ2-3, with no clear D. V was shortened by 7 bases and J by 8 bases, with 13 bases between the two germline ends. This CDR3 comprises 12 residues. CDR3 in DNA: TGTGCCAGCAAGCCCTCCGTGGGTACGCAGTATTTT. This codes for CASKPSVGTQYF.

V is TRBV7-9 and J is TRBJ1-4; TRBD1 aligns across 7 bases. Unmatched junction bases numbered 3, after V lost 5 bases and J lost 3 bases. The CDR3 contains 14 residues. Germline V gene data show CDR1 as SEHNR and CDR2 as FQNEAQ (reference sequence). The CDR3 protein is CASSRQGSNEKLFF. The DNA of the CDR3 is TGTGCCAGCAGCCGACAGGGATCTAATGAAAAACTGTTTTTT.

This clone was seen a single time. The chain joins TRBV12-3 or TRBV12-4 to TRBJ2-1; no clear D gene. CDR3 length: 12 residues. Trimming left V 5 bases short and J 5 bases short, with 7 bases between. The CDR3 here is CASSRTDNEQFF. The CDR3, as DNA: TGTGCCAGCAGTAGGACCGACAATGAGCAGTTCTTC.

V and J are TRBV19 and TRBJ1-2; TRBD1 might be the D (5 bases). The CDR3 contains 14 residues. Germline assignment: CDR1 LNHDA and CDR2 SQIVND (reference sequence). Trimming pared 3 bases from V and 6 bases from J, leaving 14 bases between. The CDR3 region is CASSIGIGTDGYTF. For the CDR3, the DNA is TGTGCCAGTAGTATTGGAATTGGGACGGATGGCTACACCTTC. Based on the CDR3 plus reference TRBV19 and TRBJ1-2, the full variable domain is DGGITQSPKYLFRKEGQNVTLSCEQNLNHDAMYWYRQDPGQGLRLIYYSQIVNDFQKGDIAEGYSVSREKKESFPLTVTSAQKNPTAFYLCASSIGIGTDGYTFGSGTRLTVV.

V is TRBV6-5 and J is TRBJ1-1; 10 bases fit TRBD1. Per germline, CDR1 MNHEY and CDR2 SVGAGI. V trimming: 8 bases; J trimming: 4 bases; junction bases outside the gene matches: 7. The CDR3 consists of 14 residues. CDR3 bases: TGTGCCAGCTCCACGGACAGGGGGGGCACTGAAGCTTTCTTT. Residues: CASSTDRGGTEAFF.

This clone was detected once. V usage is TRBV19 and J usage is TRBJ1-6; 7 positions agree with TRBD1. CDR3 length: 16 residues. The J segment lost 6 bases and the V segment lost 9 bases, leaving 14 bases of the junction unmatched. Germline V gives CDR1 LNHDA, CDR2 SQIVND (reference sequence). The DNA for the CDR3 is TGTGCCAGCAGGGAACGGGACAGATTTACTAATTCACCCCTCCACTTT. Protein product: CASRERDRFTNSPLHF.

The chain links TRBV19 to TRBJ2-2; 9 bases align to TRBD2. From germline, CDR1 is LNHDA and CDR2 SQIVND (reference sequence). The CDR3 runs 16 residues. V gave up 3 bases and J gave up 2 bases; unmatched junction bases: 4. CDR3 residues: CASSIRTSVNTGELFF. The CDR3 DNA reads TGTGCCAGTAGTATTCGGACTAGCGTCAACACCGGGGAGCTGTTTTTT.

In its sample, this clone was seen once. The chain employs TRBV13 and TRBJ1-1; D not certain. Germline V CDR1 and CDR2: PRHDT, FYEKMQ (reference sequence). The V gene lost 5 bases and the J gene lost 1 base, with 8 bases spanning the gap. There are 13 residues in the CDR3. CDR3 region: CASSEYSNTEAFF. DNA of the CDR3: TGTGCCAGCAGCGAATACTCGAACACTGAAGCTTTCTTT.

The V and J genes are TRBV6-5 and TRBJ2-7; TRBD1 aligns across 7 bases. V lost 4 bases to trimming and J lost 6 bases; unmatched junction nucleotides: 6. The CDR3 totals 13 residues. Germline-derived CDR1 and CDR2 are MNHEY and SVGAGI. The CDR3 sequence is CASSWMTGFEQYF. In nucleotides, the CDR3 is TGTGCCAGCAGTTGGATGACAGGGTTCGAGCAGTACTTC.

This chain joins TRBV7-2 and TRBJ1-4; TRBD1 is a possible D gene (6 bases). Trimming removed 5 bases at V and 5 bases at J, with 12 bases between. CDR3 length: 14 amino acids. Looked up from germline, CDR1 is SGHTA and CDR2 is FQGNSA. The CDR3 here is CASSLRGGNEKLFF. In DNA, the CDR3 is TGTGCCAGCAGCCTCAGGGGTGGGAATGAAAAACTGTTTTTT. The variable domain in full, completed from reference TRBV7-2 and TRBJ1-4, reads GAGVSQSPSNKVTEKGKDVELRCDPISGHTALYWYRQSLGQGLEFLIYFQGNSAPDKSGLPSDRFSAERTGGSVSTLTIQRTQQEDSAVYLCASSLRGGNEKLFFGSGTQLSVL.